This TCR beta chain emerged from a study of CD8 T cells in ankylosing spondylitis (dated by TCRdb to 2015 to 2018). Regarding the study in general: T cell receptor beta repertoires were profiled in healthy donors and ankylosing spondylitis patients so that disease-linked TCR variants could be found. The full study cohort was made up of over 20 ankylosing spondylitis patients and fewer than 120 healthy donors. Peripheral blood was sampled, and synovial fluid was also collected from ankylosing spondylitis patients.

The germline V gene (reference sequence) yields SEHNR for CDR1 and FQNEAQ for CDR2. Counted from cysteine to phenylalanine, this CDR3 has 16 amino acids. Only CDR3 DNA is held: 48 bases, read in frame from base 1. Relative to germline, V is 5 bases shorter and J is 3 bases shorter, with 17 bases between their ends. Sequencing used an Illumina HiSeq 2500. Quantitative 5'-RACE with molecular barcodes was the method used to prepare the TCR beta libraries. Concerning the study's data processing: A new computational method, built on a probabilistic model of VDJ rearrangement, was used to identify disease-linked TCR variants. The raw public data were reprocessed by TCRdb itself: fastp quality trimming at Q25, MiXCR clonotype calling, in-frame beta chains only. Each record represents a unique CDR3 protein, reported with the most common genes and DNA among its rows. The V and J calls shown here were made by TCRdb, not taken from the authors' results. The sample table shows around 540,000 distinct CDR3 sequences, and 9.5% to 15% are seen once. The ten largest clonotypes hold almost 7% of the sample.

The table lists this clonotype with many counts. Its cognate antigen has yet to be identified. No base quality information exists; no much larger clone differs at one position. On the study overall, not on this receptor specifically: Blood from ankylosing spondylitis patients appeared to be characterized by a TCR beta motif composed of eight or nine highly homologous amino acid variants. Some motif variants were previously reported in synovial fluid and blood of reactive arthritis patients, suggesting common disease-initiation mechanisms. The disease-linked clones were reported as significantly enriched in matched synovial fluid samples from ankylosing spondylitis patients. The disease-linked clones showed a CD8+ phenotype and occurred at relatively low frequencies in peripheral blood.

The V gene is TRBV7-9 and the J gene is TRBJ2-1; TRBD2 is a possible D gene, resting on 5 matching bases. The specimen sequenced was blood, either unsorted or a sorted T cell fraction (not recorded which). The origin of this receptor is a male donor with ankylosing spondylitis. The CDR3 region reads CASSPRGAANYNEQFF. The sequenced DNA is TGTGCCAGCAGCCCCCGGGGAGCGGCAAACTACAATGAGCAGTTCTTC.